This is a list of T cell receptor beta chains from one sample in a study of cytomegalovirus exposure and HLA in healthy donors. The repertoire was sequenced with immunoSEQ multiplex PCR; TCRdb's copy has only in-frame clones and lacks some. The sample lists about 110,000 clones, roughly 63% occurring once. Sequenced material: PBMCs. Receptor source: a woman between 70 and 85 years old in good health and CMV-seropositive. Each CDR3 is given without its conserved first and last residue. Each record gives: J gene, V gene, CDR3 protein.

j_gene: TRBJ1-5; v_gene: TRBV4-1; CDR3aa: ASSQNDRGENQPQH
j_gene: TRBJ2-5; v_gene: TRBV4-2; CDR3aa: ASSPKYAGVETQY
j_gene: TRBJ1-1; v_gene: TRBV29-1; CDR3aa: SGGGVFEAF
j_gene: TRBJ2-7; v_gene: TRBV19; CDR3aa: ASSLVQGRSEQY
j_gene: TRBJ2-5; v_gene: TRBV4-1; CDR3aa: ASSQEGLGVETQY
j_gene: TRBJ2-3; v_gene: TRBV30; CDR3aa: AASSGGANTQY
j_gene: TRBJ2-7; v_gene: TRBV6-5; CDR3aa: ASRTTHSYEQY
j_gene: TRBJ1-2; v_gene: TRBV6-5; CDR3aa: ASSYDRGNYGYT
j_gene: TRBJ1-4; v_gene: TRBV29-1; CDR3aa: SVGDIEKLF
j_gene: TRBJ2-2; v_gene: TRBV6-6; CDR3aa: ASSVAGGYNTGELF
j_gene: TRBJ1-4; v_gene: TRBV6-5; CDR3aa: ASSSTGTGNEKLF
j_gene: TRBJ1-2; v_gene: TRBV27; CDR3aa: ASSPQTGLTQNYGYT
j_gene: TRBJ1-3; v_gene: TRBV5-1; CDR3aa: ASSFGGQGAAGNTIY
j_gene: TRBJ2-3; v_gene: TRBV4-3; CDR3aa: ASSQAGGNTDTQY
j_gene: TRBJ1-3; v_gene: TRBV28; CDR3aa: ASSSGQGAFGNTIY
j_gene: TRBJ2-7; v_gene: TRBV25-1; CDR3aa: ASSGTSGGKYEQY
j_gene: TRBJ2-7; v_gene: TRBV5-4; CDR3aa: ASTDPGGGYEQY
j_gene: TRBJ2-5; v_gene: TRBV2; CDR3aa: ASPEGSERGYQETQY
j_gene: TRBJ1-1; v_gene: TRBV6-5; CDR3aa: ASSYAPGQSWEAF
j_gene: TRBJ1-2; v_gene: TRBV5-4; CDR3aa: ASSPARDRANYGYT
j_gene: TRBJ1-1; v_gene: TRBV30; CDR3aa: AWSVGPLGASTEAF
j_gene: TRBJ2-2; v_gene: TRBV7-9; CDR3aa: ASSTPGQGLTGELF
j_gene: TRBJ2-3; v_gene: TRBV5-1; CDR3aa: ASSQTGLGTDTQY
j_gene: TRBJ2-3; v_gene: TRBV6-1; CDR3aa: ASSEAKAGTDTQY
j_gene: TRBJ2-5; v_gene: TRBV5-6; CDR3aa: ASGFGGKETQY
j_gene: TRBJ2-3; v_gene: TRBV7-2; CDR3aa: ASSLALTSGGAQGTQY
j_gene: TRBJ1-1; v_gene: TRBV6-5; CDR3aa: ASSYRGAPTEAF
j_gene: TRBJ1-2; v_gene: TRBV6-5; CDR3aa: ASSAPGTPNYGYT
j_gene: TRBJ1-3; v_gene: TRBV6-5; CDR3aa: ASSSVIGNTIY
j_gene: TRBJ1-1; v_gene: TRBV6-5; CDR3aa: ASSYSTGVAF
j_gene: TRBJ2-1; v_gene: TRBV19; CDR3aa: ASSTGAGSEQF
j_gene: TRBJ1-1; v_gene: TRBV5-1; CDR3aa: ASSRGTGMDTEAF
j_gene: TRBJ1-6; v_gene: TRBV6-1; CDR3aa: ASSPLQGNGSPLH
j_gene: TRBJ1-2; v_gene: TRBV29-1; CDR3aa: SAGSSIGYT
j_gene: TRBJ2-1; v_gene: TRBV4-2; CDR3aa: ASSQEGLAGGEFQF
j_gene: TRBJ1-5; v_gene: TRBV6-6; CDR3aa: ASRPPTGGNQPQH
j_gene: TRBJ2-2; v_gene: TRBV19; CDR3aa: ASSTRTGPGELF
j_gene: TRBJ1-1; v_gene: TRBV2; CDR3aa: ASSDAQGVTEAF
j_gene: TRBJ1-4; v_gene: TRBV19; CDR3aa: ASSPDRYNEKLF
j_gene: TRBJ1-2; v_gene: TRBV25-1; CDR3aa: ASRGPGPGEIYYGYT
j_gene: TRBJ2-7; v_gene: TRBV6-1; CDR3aa: ASSDQHRAHEQY
j_gene: TRBJ1-4; v_gene: TRBV27; CDR3aa: ASRATGGGNEKLF
j_gene: TRBJ1-1; v_gene: TRBV5-1; CDR3aa: ASSLSGMVTEAF
j_gene: TRBJ1-1; v_gene: TRBV4-3; CDR3aa: ASSQGTGSTEAF
j_gene: TRBJ2-1; v_gene: TRBV6-4; CDR3aa: ASSVGLAGGGSYNEQF
j_gene: TRBJ2-2; v_gene: TRBV9; CDR3aa: ASSVSPSGGTGELF
j_gene: TRBJ2-3; v_gene: TRBV6-5; CDR3aa: ASTGSTVSTDTQY
j_gene: TRBJ1-1; v_gene: TRBV7-6; CDR3aa: ASSLSPSTGGISEAF
j_gene: TRBJ2-7; v_gene: TRBV5-1; CDR3aa: ASSLATGGIYEQY
j_gene: TRBJ2-1; v_gene: TRBV6-1; CDR3aa: ASSELAGSPYNEQF
j_gene: TRBJ1-2; v_gene: TRBV27; CDR3aa: ASQGPNYGYT
j_gene: TRBJ2-5; v_gene: TRBV29-1; CDR3aa: SVVGGLPGQETQY
j_gene: TRBJ2-4; v_gene: TRBV5-1; CDR3aa: ASSSPGLDNIQY